A single sample is the source of the 11 T cell receptor beta chains below, sequenced in a study of OX40 agonist ivuxolimab in advanced cancers. Here immunoSEQ multiplex PCR was the method, and the copy in TCRdb shows in-frame clones only, minus some. The sample includes tens of thousands of clones, 70% to 90% of them seen just once. The sequenced sample was CD4+ or CD8+ T cells sorted from blood, obtained in a trial of the OX40 agonist ivuxolimab. These receptors were obtained from an adult with an advanced solid tumor such as melanoma, head and neck, liver or kidney cancer.

The chain uses TRBV5-1 and TRBJ2-2; 10 positions match TRBD1. CDR1 is SGHRS and CDR2 is YFSETQ in the germline V gene. The CDR3 runs to 17 residues. Losses at the gene ends were 2 bases for V and 4 bases for J; bases not matched to a gene: 8. The CDR3 is CASSLKRTGGGTGELFF. The CDR3 DNA reads TGCGCCAGCAGCTTAAAAAGGACAGGGGGAGGCACCGGGGAGCTGTTTTTT.

This clone was recorded a few times. J is TRBJ1-1 and V is TRBV18; a weak D match, TRBD1 (5 bases). The germline V gene has CDR1 KGHSH and CDR2 LQKENI. Trimming took 6 bases from V and 3 from J, leaving 11 bases between them. The CDR3 covers 13 residues. CDR3 residues: CASSDDSDTEAFF. The CDR3 region has the DNA TGTGCCAGCTCGGATGACAGCGACACTGAAGCTTTCTTT.

The genes are TRBV28 and TRBJ2-2; 12 nucleotides line up with TRBD2. Germline loops: CDR1 MDHEN, CDR2 SYDVKM. The J segment lost 6 bases and the V segment lost 0 bases, leaving 5 bases of the junction unmatched. CDR3 length: 17 amino acids. DNA of the CDR3: TGTGCCAGCAGTTTATGGGTCCTAGCGGGGGGGCCCGGGGAGCTGTTTTTT. Encoded protein: CASSLWVLAGGPGELFF.

The CDR3 loop is CASSDIQTRSYNSPLHF. The CDR3 nucleotides read TGTGCCAGCAGCGACATTCAAACCCGCTCCTATAATTCACCCCTCCACTTT. The chain combines TRBV4-2 with TRBJ1-6; no reliable D call. V was trimmed by 5 bases and J by 0 bases, leaving 14 bases between them. This CDR3 has 17 residues. Germline V gene lookup returns CDR1 LGHNA and CDR2 YNFKEQ.

The chain has TRBV5-1 and TRBJ1-5; possible D gene TRBD1, 6 bases. The CDR3 is 15 residues long. CDR1 SGHRS and CDR2 YFSETQ come from the germline V gene. The V gene lost 1 base and the J gene lost 2 bases, with 10 bases spanning the gap. The CDR3 coding sequence is TGCGCCAGCAGCTTGACAGGGTTGCGCAATCAGCCCCAGCATTTT. Amino acid sequence: CASSLTGLRNQPQHF. Full variable domain (rest looked up from reference TRBV5-1 and TRBJ1-5): KAGVTQTPRYLIKTRGQQVTLSCSPISGHRSVSWYQQTPGQGLQFLFEYFSETQRNKGNFPGRFSGRQFSNSRSEMNVSTLELGDSALYLCASSLTGLRNQPQHFGDGTRLSIL.

This sequence joins TRBV11-3 and TRBJ2-1; 7 bases are a match to TRBD2. Germline V gene lookup returns CDR1 SGHNT and CDR2 YENEEA. V shed 5 bases, J shed 7 bases, and the junction held 8 bases outside the gene matches. This CDR3 comprises 14 residues. CDR3 sequence reads: CASSEAGTINEQFF. CDR3 DNA: TGTGCCAGCAGCGAGGCCGGGACTATAAATGAGCAGTTCTTC.

The rearrangement uses TRBV6-5 and TRBJ2-7; D gene ambiguous. With 0 bases removed from V and 12 bases from J, the gap between germline ends came to 12 bases. CDR1 is MNHEY, CDR2 SVGAGI, per germline. CDR3 length: 12 residues. The CDR3 spells CASSYSALVWYF. CDR3 DNA sequence: TGTGCCAGCAGTTACTCTGCCCTAGTATGGTACTTC.

This clone showed up just once. The gene calls are TRBV5-6 and TRBJ2-7, with D perhaps matching TRBD1 (7 bases). Germline-derived CDR1 and CDR2 are SGHDT and YYEEEE. The CDR3 is 19 residues long. The V and J ends lost 1 base and 12 bases respectively, with 35 bases between them. CDR3 sequence reads: CASSLWAGGVGTAKLPPYF. CDR3 DNA sequence: TGTGCCAGCAGCTTGTGGGCCGGAGGGGTCGGGACAGCAAAATTACCTCCGTACTTC.

V is TRBV7-2 and J is TRBJ1-2; D possibly corresponds to TRBD1 (5 bases). Germline CDR1 SGHTA, CDR2 FQGNSA. V dropped 0 bases and J dropped 3 bases, with 14 bases sitting between them. The CDR3 has 16 amino acids. CDR3 in amino acids: CASSLAGAGLDYGYTF. CDR3 in DNA: TGTGCCAGCAGCTTAGCTGGAGCAGGGTTGGACTATGGCTACACCTTC.

This rearrangement joins TRBV19 to TRBJ1-2; tentatively, D is TRBD1 (6 bases). Trimming stripped 4 bases from V and 5 bases from J, with 14 bases between. The CDR3 is 14 amino acids. Germline V CDR1 and CDR2: LNHDA, SQIVND (reference sequence). CDR3 amino acids: CASSTNRDSYGYTF. In DNA, the CDR3 is TGTGCCAGTAGTACAAACAGGGACTCATATGGCTACACCTTC.

The chain links TRBV2 to TRBJ1-6; 11 bases are shared with TRBD1. The V and J ends lost 1 base and 8 bases, in that order; junction bases with no gene match: 1. This CDR3 contains 15 residues. Germline CDR1 is SNHLY and CDR2 is FYNNEI. The CDR3 DNA is TGTGCCAGCAGTGAAGGGACAGGGGGCCATTCACCCCTCCACTTT. Protein sequence: CASSEGTGGHSPLHF.